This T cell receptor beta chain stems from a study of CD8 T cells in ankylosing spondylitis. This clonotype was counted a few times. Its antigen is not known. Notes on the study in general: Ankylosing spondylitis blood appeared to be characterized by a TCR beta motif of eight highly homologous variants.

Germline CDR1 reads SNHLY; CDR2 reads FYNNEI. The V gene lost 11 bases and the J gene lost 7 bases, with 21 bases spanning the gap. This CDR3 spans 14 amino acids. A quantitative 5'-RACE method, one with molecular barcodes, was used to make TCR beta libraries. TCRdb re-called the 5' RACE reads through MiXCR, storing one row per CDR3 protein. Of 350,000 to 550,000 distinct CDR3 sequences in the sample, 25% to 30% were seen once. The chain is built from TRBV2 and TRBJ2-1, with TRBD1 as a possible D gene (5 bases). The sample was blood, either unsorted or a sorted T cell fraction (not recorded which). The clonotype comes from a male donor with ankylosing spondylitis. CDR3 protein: CASQVVSRGNEQFF. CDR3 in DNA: TGTGCCTCCCAGGTGGTTAGTAGGGGAAATGAGCAGTTCTTC.